This TCR beta chain is drawn from a study of blood T cell repertoires in COVID-19. The CDR3 extends over 14 amino acids. The V gene lost 6 bases and the J gene lost 7 bases, with 18 bases spanning the gap. Germline V gene lookup returns CDR1 MNHEY and CDR2 SMNVEV (reference sequence). In the source study's methods: Researchers report that nucleated cell counts were estimated from reference gene primer amplification. Generated by immunoSEQ multiplex PCR, the TCRdb table keeps only in-frame clones and is missing some. That table is the source of V, J and clone size, and D and trimming were worked out from the DNA. In the table there are roughly 270,000 clones, over 75% of which are singletons.

The sequenced sample was peripheral blood. This chain joins TRBV27 and TRBJ1-2; D is unresolved. The TCR comes from a middle-aged man with active or convalescent COVID-19. Here the CDR3 DNA reads TGTGCCAGCAGCCCAGCGGGAGCACTGCGTGGCTACACCTTC. Its protein product is CASSPAGALRGYTF.